This TCR beta chain was documented in a study of T cells in Graves' hyperthyroidism and ophthalmopathy. TCR beta CDR3 region amplification was performed from RNA transcripts. TCR CDR3 regions were first amplified by RT-PCR with HTBI primers. TCRdb itself ran the multiplex PCR reads through MiXCR, one entry per CDR3 protein. The sample holds 300,000 to 450,000 distinct CDR3 sequences; approximately 17% are singletons and the top ten take 30% to 40%. Overall study findings and caveats: For ophthalmopathy, model prediction preceded onset by a median 6.5 months.

Looked up from germline, CDR1 is SGHKS and CDR2 is YYEKEE (reference sequence). The CDR3 runs to 17 residues. Losses at the gene ends were 7 bases for V and 0 bases for J; bases not matched to a gene: 14. About this clonotype itself: Its antigen is still unknown.

The sequencing sample was made of blood. The receptor's source is a woman aged 30 to 39 with Graves' hyperthyroidism that later progressed to Graves' ophthalmopathy. V gene TRBV5-5 combines with J gene TRBJ2-3, with TRBD2 matching over 7 bases. CDR3 nucleotide sequence: TGTGCCAGCTCCAAAACTAGCGTCCTTACTAGCACAGATACGCAGTATTTT. This gives the protein CASSKTSVLTSTDTQYF. The full variable domain, in which reference TRBV5-5 and TRBJ2-3 provide the parts outside the CDR3, is DAGVTQSPTHLIKTRGQQVTLRCSPISGHKSVSWYQQVLGQGPQFIFQYYEKEERGRGNFPDRFSARQFPNYSSELNVNALLLGDSALYLCASSKTSVLTSTDTQYFGPGTRLTVL.